The source of this TCR beta chain is a study of cytomegalovirus exposure and HLA in healthy donors (TCRdb year 2017). Regarding the research as a whole: An earlier analysis of about 530 of the donors reported 250 to 300 Gb of sequence data and 100 million to 120 million unique TCR beta sequences obtained from 150 million to 200 million T cells. Around 300 gigabases of sequencing data and approximately 85 million unique TCR sequences were included in an early release covering several hundred HLA-typed donors. Of the roughly 430 genotyped donors, about 84% fell in the genetic ancestry cluster associated with self-reported Caucasian donors. The aim of the study was to test whether cataloging public T cell receptors could identify signatures of past pathogen exposure. The study profiled the T cell repertoires of 500 to 800 subjects by immunosequencing and related them to cytomegalovirus serostatus. Along with the approximately 700-subject first cohort, a separate validation cohort of 120 different subjects was used. To predict cytomegalovirus infection status, the study brought together high-throughput TCR immunosequencing, statistical association of individual TCRs with disease status, and machine learning. A later analysis re-examined previously published TCR beta repertoires from more than 550 donors and added high-resolution HLA genotyping to investigate patterns of TCR occurrence. In the later analysis, no new phenotypic data were used to find candidate immune exposures; instead, reliance was placed on TCR beta sequences and their occurrence across donors. An earlier analysis of more than 450 of the donors used high-throughput TCR beta sequencing to judge whether each TCR beta V gene segment behaved as functional or pseudogenic. Donor age, sex, ethnicity and CMV serostatus were collected together with the repertoire data. Genome-wide SNP genotypes for about 55% of the roughly 670 donors were used in a later genetic analysis, which treated that subset as a discovery cohort. Every repertoire in the discovery cohort had been generated on one and the same sequencing platform. HLA typing covered class I and class II loci at four-digit resolution. Typing coverage differed by locus: A, B, C, DRB1 and DQB1 were typed in about 620-640 donors, DQA1 in approximately 520, DPA1 in some 600, and DPB1 in just under 490. Four to six DR-DQ haplotypes were handled as single units for association and clustering, since linkage in the cohort was strong. On average, roughly 250,000 unique TCR beta nucleotide sequences were sequenced per donor among 398 genotyped donors of the cohort, with roughly 18% of those sequences being non-productive.

Overall study results and their limits: It was suggested by the authors that the approach could potentially be generalized to other disease states and immunological phenotypes. A further reported finding was that TCR beta sequences accurately predicted the HLA-A and HLA-B alleles for most subjects in the first cohort. The classifier was reported to diagnose cytomegalovirus status with high specificity and sensitivity in both the original and validation cohorts. A later analysis found that HLA-associated TCR beta chains were more clonally expanded and had lower generation probabilities than equally common non-associated chains. This cohort had only TCR beta chains sequenced, and the lack of alpha or paired-chain data limited which features could be detected. A later analysis found that TCR association rates varied across HLA loci, with DRB1 alleles showing the most associated TCRs and HLA-C alleles the fewest. At a false discovery rate of 0.05, a later analysis linked 16,951 TCR beta sequences to specific HLA alleles. Because counts were too low, about 18 rarely observed V segments, including chromosome 9 orphons, were excluded from the earlier analysis of a few hundred of the donors. Most TCR sequences were seen in very few donors, while some public TCRs were found in many individuals. A later analysis reported that several top co-occurrence clusters appeared linked to parvovirus B19, influenza, CMV and Epstein-Barr virus. Presence/absence analyses assumed roughly uniform sequencing depth across donors, an assumption that may not hold. In an earlier analysis of over 550 of the donors, most TCR beta V segments were observed in productive rearrangements about 90% or about 30% of the time, broadly matching IMGT annotations. Most CMV-associated TCR beta chains appeared to be HLA-restricted in a later analysis, and the HLA associations seemed to be driven largely by CMV exposure. Three of the identified cytomegalovirus-associated TCR beta chains were confirmed in vitro to be specific for cytomegalovirus antigens. A cluster of highly shared sequence variants was judged likely to represent a technical artifact of the sequencing pipeline. In a later genetic analysis, a missense DCLRE1C variant was associated with V-gene and J-gene trimming of TCR beta chains, and the association was replicated in an independent cohort. In a later genetic analysis, fewer N-insertions in productive TCRs were reported among donors in an Asian-associated ancestry cluster than the approximately 630-donor mean. Because HLA typing was missing for some donors at each locus, association tests included only the typed subset. Strong co-occurrence of HLA alleles, especially DR and DQ, made assigning TCR associations to individual alleles difficult. Correlated functional status among segregating V segments might be attributable to linkage disequilibrium, but an unknown experimental factor could not be ruled out. CMV serostatus was the only immune exposure information available for the cohort. Some IMGT-functional V segments, including TRBV6-2 and TRBV6-3, could not be distinguished by the 87-base-pair reads and were therefore excluded. A total of roughly 160 TCR beta chains were listed by the study as associated with cytomegalovirus.

In total, approximately 700 healthy bone marrow donors made up the cohort. At the time of sampling, all cohort members were nominally healthy, though unrecorded immune exposures were likely present. The donor was CMV seropositive and belonged to the group of more than 250 seropositive cohort members. A peripheral blood sample was provided by each donor, and peripheral blood mononuclear cells were used for TCR beta sequencing. The Qiagen DNeasy Blood Extraction Kit was used to extract genomic DNA from the blood cell samples. Concerning this clone: Its antigen remains unidentified. No much larger clone is present one base from it, and per-base qualities are unavailable.

At the junction V is shortened by 6 bases and J by 5 bases; bases outside the gene matches: 5. The CDR1 and CDR2 encoded by the germline V gene are MDHEN and SYDVKM. The CDR3 numbers 13 residues from cysteine through phenylalanine. Only the CDR3 portion is preserved as DNA: 39 bases, with reading frame beginning at the first base. Library method: the immunoSEQ multiplex PCR assay. The multiplex PCR relied on a mix of 60 forward primers for TCR Vbeta segments and 13 reverse primers for TCR Jbeta segments. Amplification of the CDR3 region of rearranged TCR beta genes was performed with a multiplex PCR assay on genomic DNA. Amplified TCR beta libraries were sequenced as 87-base-pair reads on the Illumina HiSeq System. The source study handled its data this way. In a later analysis, some 80 million unique TCR beta chains were counted across the approximately 670 repertoires, and roughly 11 million of these chains were shared by at least two donors. To remove PCR and sequencing errors, raw reads were error-corrected and collapsed into unique sequences using a nearest-neighbor algorithm that merged closely related sequences. Alignment of CDR3 sequences to IMGT reference sequences was used to assign V, D and J gene segments. For a sequence to be retained, a match of at least six nucleotides was required to both a V gene segment and a J gene segment. Rearrangements were called productive when the CDR3 lacked stop codons and stayed in frame with V and J; all others were non-productive. CDR3 was defined according to IMGT convention as the region running from the second conserved V-encoded cysteine to the conserved J-encoded phenylalanine. The earlier analysis of approximately 500 of the donors excluded sequences that lacked an unambiguous match to a single V gene segment. An earlier analysis of several hundred of the donors called V segments functional above 56.7% productive rearrangements and segregating when the between-donor standard deviation exceeded 5%. A statistical classification framework was developed to diagnose cytomegalovirus status using the catalog of TCR beta chain sequences. In a later analysis, TCR nucleotide sequences were compared against IMGT/GENE-DB human TR gene sequences so that V and J genes could be assigned. The TCRdist pipeline was used in a later analysis to assign CDR3 sequences and most-parsimonious VDJ recombination scenarios. In a later analysis, each TCR beta chain was defined by its CDR3 amino acid sequence together with its V-gene family, and reads without a unique V-gene family were excluded. To address suspected cross-contamination and a sequencing artifact, a later analysis removed around 600 highly shared, low-generation-probability nucleotide sequences. In a later analysis, a clonal expansion index for each public chain was calculated from normalized within-repertoire ranks of inferred template counts. Generation probabilities in a later analysis came from a VDJ recombination model fitted to out-of-frame rearrangements, and those results were checked against IGoR. In a later analysis, TCR-TCR, TCR-HLA and TCR-CMV co-occurrence was scored with hypergeometric tests, and a repertoire-size bias correction was applied to TCR pairs. To estimate false discovery rates, a later analysis permuted the HLA or CMV assignments 20 times. A later analysis grouped co-occurring TCRs with DBSCAN, adding TCRdist sequence similarity when clustering within HLA-allele-positive subsets. Co-occurrence clustering excluded repertoires with fewer than 30,000 or more than 120,000 public chains, plus five with anomalous nucleotide sharing. TCRdb holds this immuneACCESS table with in-frame rearrangements only. Some clones are missing; in checked studies, unresolved V genes explain under half, and the rest has no known cause. From that table come the V and J calls and clone size; the DNA was used to work out D and trimming. The sample table contains approximately 190,000 clones; only one count was recorded for more than 60% of them. Roughly 2.1% of the sample comes from the top ten.

The receptor was derived from a woman in her 30s in good health and CMV-seropositive. The chain joins TRBV28 to TRBJ2-5; 8 junctional bases match TRBD1. Sequenced: PBMCs. CDR3 region: CASRQGARETQYF. Read as DNA, the sequence is TGTGCCAGCAGGCAGGGGGCGCGGGAGACCCAGTACTTC. Here the CDR3 is joined to the reference TRBV28 and TRBJ2-5 genes, and the full variable domain is: DVKVTQSSRYLVKRTGEKVFLECVQDMDHENMFWYRQDPGLGLRLIYFSYDVKMKEKGDIPEGYSVSREKKERFSLILESASTNQTSMYLCASRQGARETQYFGPGTRLLVL.